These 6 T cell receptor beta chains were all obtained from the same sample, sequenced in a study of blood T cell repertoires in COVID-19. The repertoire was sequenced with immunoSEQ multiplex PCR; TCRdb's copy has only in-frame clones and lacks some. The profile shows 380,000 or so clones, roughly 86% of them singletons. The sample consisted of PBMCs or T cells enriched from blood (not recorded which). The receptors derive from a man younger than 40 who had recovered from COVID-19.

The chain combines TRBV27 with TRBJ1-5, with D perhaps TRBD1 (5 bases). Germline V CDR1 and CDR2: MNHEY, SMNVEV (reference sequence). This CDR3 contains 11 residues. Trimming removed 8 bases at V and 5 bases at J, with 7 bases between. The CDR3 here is CASGQYQPQHF. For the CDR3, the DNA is TGTGCCAGCGGACAATATCAGCCCCAGCATTTT.

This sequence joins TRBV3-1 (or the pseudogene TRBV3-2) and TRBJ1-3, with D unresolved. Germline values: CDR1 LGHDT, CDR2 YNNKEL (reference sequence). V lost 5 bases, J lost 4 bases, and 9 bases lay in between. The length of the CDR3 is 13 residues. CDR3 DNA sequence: TGTGCCAGCAGCGTCCGGTCAGGAAACACCATATATTTT. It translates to CASSVRSGNTIYF.

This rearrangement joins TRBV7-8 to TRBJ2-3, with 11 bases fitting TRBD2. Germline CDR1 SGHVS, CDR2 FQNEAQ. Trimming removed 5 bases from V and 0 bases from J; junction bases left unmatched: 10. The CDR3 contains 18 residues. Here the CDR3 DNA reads TGTGCCAGCAGCCCGATAGCGGGGGGGTTTACTAGCACAGATACGCAGTATTTT. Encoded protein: CASSPIAGGFTSTDTQYF.

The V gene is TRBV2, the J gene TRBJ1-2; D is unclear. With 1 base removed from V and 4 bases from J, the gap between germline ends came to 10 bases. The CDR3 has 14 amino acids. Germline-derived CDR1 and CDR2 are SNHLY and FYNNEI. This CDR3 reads CASSEVEGGYGYTF. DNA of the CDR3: TGTGCCAGCAGTGAAGTTGAGGGCGGCTATGGCTACACCTTC.

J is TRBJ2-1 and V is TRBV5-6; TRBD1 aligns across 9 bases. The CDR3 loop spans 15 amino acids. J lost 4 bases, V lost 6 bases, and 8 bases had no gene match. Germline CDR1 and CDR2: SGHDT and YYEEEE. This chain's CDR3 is CASTAGTGLYNEQFF. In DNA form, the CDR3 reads TGTGCCAGCACCGCCGGGACAGGGTTATACAATGAGCAGTTCTTC.

The CDR3 DNA sequence: TGTGCCAGCAGTCAGGGGAATCAGCCCCAGCATTTT. Protein product: CASSQGNQPQHF. The gene calls are TRBV27 and TRBJ1-5, with a possible D match to TRBD1 (6 bases). The V and J ends lost 5 bases and 4 bases respectively, with 6 bases between them. This CDR3 region has 12 residues. Per the germline V gene, CDR1 is MNHEY and CDR2 is SMNVEV (reference sequence).